Below are 25 T cell receptor beta chains sequenced from a single sample in a study of cytomegalovirus exposure and HLA in healthy donors. Both 60 Vbeta primers and 13 Jbeta primers went into the PCR. The data were produced by immunoSEQ multiplex PCR, yet TCRdb's version contains in-frame clones alone and is incomplete. The sample lists approximately 150,000 clones, 80% occurring once. Source material: PBMCs. Receptor source: a man in his forties or fifties in good health and CMV-seronegative.

The chain has TRBV28 and TRBJ2-5, with D tentatively TRBD2 (6 bases). V was trimmed by 4 bases and J by 1 base, leaving 7 bases between them. This CDR3 comprises 13 residues. Germline V gene lookup returns CDR1 MDHEN and CDR2 SYDVKM. CDR3: CASSSGLQETQYF. CDR3 coding DNA: TGTGCCAGCAGTTCGGGACTCCAAGAGACCCAGTACTTC.

The chain carries TRBV4-1 and TRBJ2-5, with D possibly matching TRBD1 (6 bases). TRBJ2-7 explains the end of the DNA better; the J call may be wrong. The germline CDR1 and CDR2 sequences are MGHRA and YSYEKL. The CDR3 length is 15 residues. CDR3 sequence: CASSPSGTSSYEQYF. As DNA, the CDR3 is TGCGCCAGCAGCCCTTCCGGGACAAGCTCCTACGAGCAGTACTTC.

V is TRBV12-5 and J is TRBJ1-1; possibly TRBD1 for D (5 bases). Trimming pared 6 bases from V and 2 bases from J, leaving 10 bases between. CDR3 length: 13 residues. CDR1 is LGHNT, CDR2 FRNRAP, per germline. CDR3 coding DNA: TGTGCTAGTGGCCTCAGGGAAAACACTGAAGCTTTCTTT. Its translation is CASGLRENTEAFF.

Only a few counts were recorded for this clone. The chain joins TRBV7-6 to TRBJ1-3; tentative D call: TRBD1 (5 bases). The CDR3 length is 17 residues. From germline, CDR1 is SGHVS and CDR2 FNYEAQ. Trimming removed 5 bases from V and 0 bases from J, with 17 bases in between. The CDR3 protein is CASSPLMQGLSGNTIYF. CDR3 in DNA: TGTGCCAGCAGCCCACTAATGCAGGGACTCTCTGGAAACACCATATATTTT.

This chain links TRBV19 with TRBJ1-3; D is perhaps TRBD1 (6 bases). V was pared by 6 bases and J by 0 bases, with 18 bases between. The V gene's germline CDR1 is LNHDA and CDR2 SQIVND (reference sequence). The CDR3 is made up of 17 amino acids. The DNA for the CDR3 is TGTGCCAGTAGACCCGGGGACATTAACTACTCTGGAAACACCATATATTTT. Its protein product is CASRPGDINYSGNTIYF.

There are a few counts of this clone. This rearrangement joins TRBV7-9 to TRBJ2-3, with 8 positions matching TRBD2. V trimming: 8 bases; J trimming: 0 bases; junction bases outside the gene matches: 1. There are 13 residues in the CDR3. Germline assignment: CDR1 SEHNR and CDR2 FQNEAQ (reference sequence). CDR3 region: CASGGGSTDTQYF. As DNA, the CDR3 is TGTGCCAGCGGCGGGGGGAGCACAGATACGCAGTATTTT.

The rearrangement uses TRBV18 and TRBJ1-3; 7 nucleotides align to TRBD1. Germline loops: CDR1 KGHSH, CDR2 LQKENI. The CDR3 has 17 amino acids. V trimming: 0 bases; J trimming: 3 bases; junction bases outside the gene matches: 8. CDR3 protein: CASSPPRTGAFGNTIYF. The CDR3 DNA is TGTGCCAGCTCACCACCAAGGACAGGCGCTTTTGGAAACACCATATATTTT.

V usage is TRBV5-1 and J usage is TRBJ1-4; 9 bases fit TRBD1. Germline CDR1 reads SGHRS; CDR2 reads YFSETQ. The CDR3 is 15 amino acids. The V gene end was trimmed by 4 bases and the J gene end by 8 bases; junction bases not matched to a gene: 9. The CDR3: CASSIGDRAGEKLFF. DNA for the CDR3: TGCGCCAGCAGCATAGGGGACAGGGCGGGGGAAAAACTGTTTTTT.

V usage is TRBV5-1 and J usage is TRBJ1-1; D gene uncertain. Germline-derived CDR1 and CDR2 are SGHRS and YFSETQ. CDR3 length equals 14 residues. Trimming pared 4 bases from V and 1 base from J, leaving 11 bases between. CDR3 coding DNA: TGCGCCAGCAGCCAATTAGGAGGGAACACTGAAGCTTTCTTT. This translates into CASSQLGGNTEAFF.

This clone was detected once. This CDR3 reads CASSPGLPDVNEKLFF. Here the CDR3 DNA reads TGTGCCAGCTCACCCGGACTGCCAGACGTGAATGAAAAACTGTTTTTT. This sequence joins TRBV18 and TRBJ1-4; D is unclear. There are 16 residues in the CDR3. Trimming removed 3 bases from V and 5 bases from J, with 16 bases in between. CDR1 and CDR2 (germline): KGHSH, LQKENI.

The chain links TRBV30 to TRBJ1-1, with a tentative D call TRBD1 (5 bases). With 2 bases removed from V and 8 bases from J, the gap between germline ends came to 12 bases. CDR3 length: 12 amino acids. The germline V gene encodes CDR1 GTSNPN and CDR2 SVGIG (reference sequence). The CDR3 DNA follows: TGTGCCTGGAGTCGGGGGGGGGAGGAAGCTTTCTTT. Its protein is CAWSRGGEEAFF.

The V and J genes are TRBV18 and TRBJ1-2, with D hard to call. Trimming took 1 base from V and 2 from J, leaving 8 bases between them. Germline CDR1 is KGHSH and CDR2 is LQKENI. The CDR3 consists of 14 residues. The CDR3 loop is CASSPRGVNYGYTF. The CDR3 nucleotides are TGTGCCAGCTCACCACGCGGGGTAAACTATGGCTACACCTTC.

The chain recombines TRBV4-3 with TRBJ2-7, with 9 bases lining up with TRBD1. This CDR3 has 15 residues. V dropped 3 bases and J dropped 1; count of bases not matched to a gene: 4. Per germline, CDR1 LGHNA and CDR2 YSLEER. CDR3 protein: CASSQAGTGSYEQYF. The CDR3 DNA follows: TGCGCCAGCAGCCAGGCGGGGACAGGGTCCTACGAGCAGTACTTC.

To note about this clone: At one boundary the junction diverges from the germline segment, which might be a read error. This sequence joins TRBV7-8 and TRBJ1-1, with 7 bases that match TRBD1. The CDR3 contains 14 residues. Germline V gene lookup returns CDR1 SGHVS and CDR2 FQNEAQ. The CDR3 region is CASSYKQGNSEAFF. The CDR3 DNA sequence: TGTGCCAGCAGCTACAAACAGGGGAACTCTGAAGCTTTCTTT.

This clone was counted between two and nine times. This chain links TRBV6-6 with TRBJ2-7; D may be TRBD1 (7 bases). This CDR3 comprises 14 residues. The ends were cut back, 5 bases at V and 5 bases at J, with 16 bases in the middle. CDR1 is MNHNY, CDR2 SVGAGI, per germline (reference sequence). CDR3 coding DNA: TGTGCCAGCAGTGCCGGGACAGCGGGTAACGAGCAGTACTTC. Protein: CASSAGTAGNEQYF.

This clone was detected only once. This chain connects TRBV7-9 to TRBJ2-2; weak D call: TRBD2 (6 bases). Germline V gene sequence: CDR1 SEHNR, CDR2 FQNEAQ (reference sequence). V was pared by 1 base and J by 1 base, with 16 bases between. This CDR3 has 18 residues. In DNA, the CDR3 is TGTGCCAGCAGCTTAGGGACTACAATCTACCTGAACACCGGGGAGCTGTTTTTT. Residues: CASSLGTTIYLNTGELFF. The full variable domain, completed using reference TRBV7-9 and TRBJ2-2, is DTGVSQNPRHKITKRGQNVTFRCDPISEHNRLYWYRQTLGQGPEFLTYFQNEAQLEKSRLLSDRFSAERPKGSFSTLEIQRTEQGDSAMYLCASSLGTTIYLNTGELFFGEGSRLTVL.

V gene TRBV13 combines with J gene TRBJ2-5; 8 positions agree with TRBD2. Germline V gene sequence: CDR1 PRHDT, CDR2 FYEKMQ (reference sequence). V was pared by 5 bases and J by 2 bases, with 10 bases of the junction left unmatched. The CDR3 totals 16 residues. Here the CDR3 reads CASSITSGAYQETQYF. The CDR3 region has the DNA TGTGCCAGCAGCATTACTAGCGGCGCCTATCAAGAGACCCAGTACTTC. Drawing the rest from reference TRBV13 and TRBJ2-5, the complete variable domain is AAGVIQSPRHLIKEKRETATLKCYPIPRHDTVYWYQQGPGQDPQFLISFYEKMQSDKGSIPDRFSAQQFSDYHSELNMSSLELGDSALYFCASSITSGAYQETQYFGPGTRLLVL.

The chain is built from TRBV25-1 and TRBJ1-2; D possibly corresponds to TRBD1 (5 bases). CDR1 is MGHDK, CDR2 SYGVNS, per germline. With 6 bases removed from V and 4 bases from J, the gap between germline ends came to 6 bases. This CDR3 has 11 residues. CDR3 sequence: CASRGGYGYTF. The CDR3 DNA is TGTGCCAGCAGGGGGGGCTATGGCTACACCTTC.

The chain carries TRBV18 and TRBJ1-4, with TRBD1 identical over 9 bases. CDR3 size: 15 residues. CDR1 is KGHSH, CDR2 LQKENI, per germline. V was pared by 1 base and J by 8 bases, with 5 bases of the junction left unmatched. The CDR3 DNA sequence: TGTGCCAGCTCACCACTTGACAGGGGGAACGAAAAACTGTTTTTT. Protein sequence: CASSPLDRGNEKLFF.

The rearrangement uses TRBV9 and TRBJ1-2; TRBD1 matches 7 bases. J gave up 3 bases and V 0 bases, and 8 bases lay outside the gene matches. CDR3 length equals 16 residues. Germline CDR1 and CDR2: SGDLS and YYNGEE. The CDR3 region has the DNA TGTGCCAGCAGCGTAGCTTCATACAGGGGTGACTATGGCTACACCTTC. Translation: CASSVASYRGDYGYTF.

The chain combines TRBV7-2 with TRBJ1-4; D is undetermined. Germline V gene sequence: CDR1 SGHTA, CDR2 FQGNSA. V gave up 2 bases and J gave up 4 bases, with 11 bases separating them. This CDR3 region has 15 residues. The CDR3 here is CASSLNAGGNEKLFF. CDR3 coding DNA: TGTGCCAGCAGCTTAAACGCGGGTGGTAATGAAAAACTGTTTTTT.

The rearrangement uses TRBV6-5 and TRBJ1-1; TRBD1 is a possible D gene (5 bases). The CDR3 is made up of 11 amino acids. Trimming took off 8 bases at V and 6 bases at J, with 10 bases between the two ends. Germline V gives CDR1 MNHEY, CDR2 SVGAGI. This CDR3 is CASVQGPEAFF. CDR3 in DNA: TGTGCCAGCGTTCAGGGTCCTGAAGCTTTCTTT.

The chain couples TRBV9 to TRBJ2-6, with D possibly matching TRBD2 (6 bases). The V end was cut by 0 bases, the J end by 6 bases, with 7 bases between. CDR1 is SGDLS, CDR2 YYNGEE, per germline. The CDR3 contains 14 residues. The CDR3 region has the DNA TGTGCCAGCAGCGTAGGGGGGGAGGCCAACGTCCTGACTTTC. Translation: CASSVGGEANVLTF. The entire variable domain, with the rest obtained from reference TRBV9 and TRBJ2-6, is as follows: DSGVTQTPKHLITATGQRVTLRCSPRSGDLSVYWYQQSLDQGLQFLIQYYNGEERAKGNILERFSAQQFPDLHSELNLSSLELGDSALYFCASSVGGEANVLTFGAGSRLTVL.

The chain joins TRBV27 to TRBJ2-7; 7 bases fit TRBD1. This CDR3 comprises 14 residues. Germline-derived CDR1 and CDR2 are MNHEY and SMNVEV (reference sequence). Trimming cost V 0 bases and J 9 bases; bases outside gene matches: 8. CDR3 sequence (DNA): TGTGCCAGCAGTTTATCGTGGGGACAGCCCGCGCAGTACTTC. Amino acids: CASSLSWGQPAQYF.

V is TRBV27 and J is TRBJ2-1; 10 positions match TRBD2. The V gene's germline CDR1 is MNHEY and CDR2 SMNVEV (reference sequence). CDR3 length: 15 residues. Germline trimming cut 3 bases from V and 6 bases from J; bases unmatched to any gene: 5. The CDR3 region is CASSFKASGGNEQFF. Here the CDR3 DNA reads TGTGCCAGCAGTTTTAAGGCTAGCGGGGGCAATGAGCAGTTCTTC.